The clone carrying this T cell receptor beta chain was found a few times. The target antigen is unknown. This sample is part of a study of blood T cells in healthy people across ages. Study findings and constraints: Percentage of naive T cells showed a strong correlation with TCR beta diversity.

Together with a sample-barcoded 5' primer, a J-beta primer mix was included in a second PCR lasting about 6 to 12 cycles. Template switching added a 12-random-nucleotide identifier to every cDNA molecule. TCRdb independently ran MiXCR on the 5' RACE reads; one entry per CDR3 protein. This table has about 670,000 distinct CDR3 sequences, around 52% appearing once. About 10 milliliters of peripheral blood were drawn from each donor into EDTA-treated tubes. The germline CDR1 and CDR2 sequences are DFQATT and SNEGSKA (reference sequence). Trimming at V came to 6 bases and at J to 11 bases, leaving 12 bases not matched to a gene. The CDR3 has 14 residues.

The chain links TRBV20-1 to TRBJ2-5; 13 nucleotides line up with TRBD2. Material for sequencing was blood. The receptor comes from an elderly woman in good health. Here the CDR3 reads CSAPGTSGTSEQYF. The DNA for the CDR3 is TGCAGTGCACCCGGGACTAGCGGGACCAGTGAGCAGTACTTC.